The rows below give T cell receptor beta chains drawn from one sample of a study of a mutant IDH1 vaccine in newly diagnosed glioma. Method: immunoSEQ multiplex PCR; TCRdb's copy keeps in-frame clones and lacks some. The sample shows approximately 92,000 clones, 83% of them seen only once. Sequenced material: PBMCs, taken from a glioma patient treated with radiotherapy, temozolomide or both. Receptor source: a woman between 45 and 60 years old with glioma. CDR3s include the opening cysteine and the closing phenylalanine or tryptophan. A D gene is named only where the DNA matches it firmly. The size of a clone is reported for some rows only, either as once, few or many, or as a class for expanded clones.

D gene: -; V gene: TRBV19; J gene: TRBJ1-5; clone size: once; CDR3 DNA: TGTGCCAGTAGTAACAGGGTTGATCAGCCCCAGCATTTT; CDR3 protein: CASSNRVDQPQHF
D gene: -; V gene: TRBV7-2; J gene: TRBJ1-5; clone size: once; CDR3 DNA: TGTGCCAGCAGCTTAGAGTTTCAGCCCCAGCATTTT; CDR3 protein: CASSLEFQPQHF
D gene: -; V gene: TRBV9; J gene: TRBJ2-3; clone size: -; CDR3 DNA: TGTGCCAGCAGCGTAGAGGGGGGATCGGATACGCAGTATTTT; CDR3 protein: CASSVEGGSDTQYF
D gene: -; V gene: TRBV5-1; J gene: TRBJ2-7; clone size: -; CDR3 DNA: TGCGCCAGCAGCTTTGTGGAATTAGCTTACGAGCAGTACTTC; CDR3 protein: CASSFVELAYEQYF
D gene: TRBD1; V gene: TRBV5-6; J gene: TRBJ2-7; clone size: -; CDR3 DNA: TGTGCCAGCAGCGGGACGGGACAGGGCTACGAGCAGTACTTC; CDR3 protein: CASSGTGQGYEQYF
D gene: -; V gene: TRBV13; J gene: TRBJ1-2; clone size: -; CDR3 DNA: TGTGCCAGCAGCTCGCGAAAGACAGCTAACTATGGCTACACCTTC; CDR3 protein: CASSSRKTANYGYTF
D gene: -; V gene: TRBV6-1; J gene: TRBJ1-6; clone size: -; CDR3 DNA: TGTGCCAGCAGACAGGACTTTTTCGTCCCCCTCCACTTT; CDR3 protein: CASRQDFFVPLHF
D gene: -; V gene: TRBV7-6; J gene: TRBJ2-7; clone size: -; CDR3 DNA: TGTGCCAGCAGCCTACAGGGAACTTCCTACGAGCAGTACTTC; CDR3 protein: CASSLQGTSYEQYF
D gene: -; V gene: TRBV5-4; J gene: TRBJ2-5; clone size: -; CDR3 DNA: TGTGCCAGCAGCTTGGGACTAGAGGAGACCCAGTACTTC; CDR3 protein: CASSLGLEETQYF
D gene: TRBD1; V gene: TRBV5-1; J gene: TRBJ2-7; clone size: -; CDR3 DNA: TGCGCCAGCAGCTTGAGTCCGGGACAGGGTGCCTACGAGCAGTACTTC; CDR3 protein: CASSLSPGQGAYEQYF
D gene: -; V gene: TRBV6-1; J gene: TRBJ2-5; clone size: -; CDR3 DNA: TGTGCCAGCAGTGAAATTGCAGGGGCTCAAGAGACCCAGTACTTC; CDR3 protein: CASSEIAGAQETQYF
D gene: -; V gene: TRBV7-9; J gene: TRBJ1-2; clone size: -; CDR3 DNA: TGTGCCACCGAGCGGGGGCAGGGGACCTCTAACTATGGCTACACCTTC; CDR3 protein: CATERGQGTSNYGYTF
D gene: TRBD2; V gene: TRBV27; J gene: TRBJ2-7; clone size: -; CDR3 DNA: TGTGCCAGCAGTTACCGGACTAGCGGGGGGGCTTACGAGCAGTACTTC; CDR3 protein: CASSYRTSGGAYEQYF
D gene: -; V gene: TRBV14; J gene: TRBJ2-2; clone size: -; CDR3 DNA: TGTGCCAGCAGCCAAGAGCGGGGGCCGAACGGGGAGCTGTTTTTT; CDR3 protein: CASSQERGPNGELFF
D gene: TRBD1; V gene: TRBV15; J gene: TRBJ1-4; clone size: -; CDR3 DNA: TGTGCCACCAGCAGGATTATGGACAGGGCCAATGAAAAACTGTTTTTT; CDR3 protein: CATSRIMDRANEKLFF
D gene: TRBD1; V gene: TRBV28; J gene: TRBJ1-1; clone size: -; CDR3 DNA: TGTGCCAGCAGTCCCTACAGGGGAGGGAACACTGAAGCTTTCTTT; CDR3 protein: CASSPYRGGNTEAFF
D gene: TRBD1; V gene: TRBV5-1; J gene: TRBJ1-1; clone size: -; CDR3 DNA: TGCGCCAGCAGCACGGGACAGTTGAACACTGAAGCTTTCTTT; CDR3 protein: CASSTGQLNTEAFF
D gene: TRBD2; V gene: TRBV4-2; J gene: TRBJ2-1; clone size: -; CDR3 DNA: TGTGCCAGCAGCCCAGGACTAGAGGTGGGTGAGCAGTTCTTC; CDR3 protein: CASSPGLEVGEQFF
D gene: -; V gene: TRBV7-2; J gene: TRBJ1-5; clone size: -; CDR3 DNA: TGTGCCAGCAGCCCAACCATTTATAGCAATCAGCCCCAGCATTTT; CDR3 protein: CASSPTIYSNQPQHF
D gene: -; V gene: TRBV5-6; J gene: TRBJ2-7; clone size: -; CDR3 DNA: TGTGCCAGCAGCCGAGGATCCAAAGTCAACGAGCAGTACTTC; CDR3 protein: CASSRGSKVNEQYF
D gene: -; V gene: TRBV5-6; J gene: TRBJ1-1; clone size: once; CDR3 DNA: TGTGCCAGCAGCTCGGGCCCTTACACTGAAGCTTTCTTT; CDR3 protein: CASSSGPYTEAFF
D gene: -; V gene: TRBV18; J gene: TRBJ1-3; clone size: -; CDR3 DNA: TGTGCCAGCTCACAACAGTTATTCACTGGAAACACCATATATTTT; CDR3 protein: CASSQQLFTGNTIYF
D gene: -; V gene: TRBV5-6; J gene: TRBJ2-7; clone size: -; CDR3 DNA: TGTGCCAGCAGTGCTGGATACGAGCAGTACTTC; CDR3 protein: CASSAGYEQYF
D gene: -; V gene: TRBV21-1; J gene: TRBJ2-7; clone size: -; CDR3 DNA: TGTGCCAGCAGCAAATGGGGGACAGTCACTCGCCGGGCCCACGAGCAGTACTTC; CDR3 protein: CASSKWGTVTRRAHEQYF
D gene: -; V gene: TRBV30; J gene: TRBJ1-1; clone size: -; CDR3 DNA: TGTGCCTGGAGTAAGGACCCCGGAGGCACTGAAGCTTTCTTT; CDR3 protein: CAWSKDPGGTEAFF
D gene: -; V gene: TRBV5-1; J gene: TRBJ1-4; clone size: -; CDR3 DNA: TGCGCCAGCAGCGACCCCGACCCGGGTCTCGAAAAACTGTTTTTT; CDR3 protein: CASSDPDPGLEKLFF
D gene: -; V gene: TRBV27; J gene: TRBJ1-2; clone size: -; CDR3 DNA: TGTGCCAGCAGTTTTCAGGGGAGCCCCAGCCGGCATGGCTACACCTTC; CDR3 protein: CASSFQGSPSRHGYTF
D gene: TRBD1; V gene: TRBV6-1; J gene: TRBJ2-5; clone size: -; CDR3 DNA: TGTGCCAGCGCCGGACAGGGTCTTACGGCAGCGAACCAGTACTTC; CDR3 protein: CASAGQGLTAANQYF
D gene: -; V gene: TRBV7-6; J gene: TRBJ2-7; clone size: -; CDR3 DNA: TGTGCCAGCAGCCTTACCGGAGTCGACGAGCAGTACTTC; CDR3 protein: CASSLTGVDEQYF
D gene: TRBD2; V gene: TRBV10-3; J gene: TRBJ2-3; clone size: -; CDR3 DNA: TGTGCCATATTAAGCGGGGGATTAAGCACAGATACGCAGTATTTT; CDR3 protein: CAILSGGLSTDTQYF
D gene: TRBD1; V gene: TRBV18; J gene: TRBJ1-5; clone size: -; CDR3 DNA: TGTGCCAGCTCACCTACGACAGGGGAACAGCCCCAGCATTTT; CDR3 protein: CASSPTTGEQPQHF
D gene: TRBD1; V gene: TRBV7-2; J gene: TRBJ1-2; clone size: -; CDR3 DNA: TGTGCCAGCAGCCGGACAGGGATCCCTGGCTACACCTTC; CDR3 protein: CASSRTGIPGYTF
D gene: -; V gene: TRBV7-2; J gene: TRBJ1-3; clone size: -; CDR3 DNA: TGTGCCAGCAGCTTTGGCGGGAGCTCTGGAAACACCATATATTTT; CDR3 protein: CASSFGGSSGNTIYF
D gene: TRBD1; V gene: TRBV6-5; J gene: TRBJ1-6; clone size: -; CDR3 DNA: TGTGCCAGCAGTTACTCGACAGGGGTGGGTTCACCCCTCCACTTT; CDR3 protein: CASSYSTGVGSPLHF
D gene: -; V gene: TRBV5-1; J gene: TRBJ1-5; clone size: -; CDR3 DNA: TGCGCCAGCAGACAAACGACCGGGAAGGGGCCCCAGCATTTT; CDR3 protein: CASRQTTGKGPQHF
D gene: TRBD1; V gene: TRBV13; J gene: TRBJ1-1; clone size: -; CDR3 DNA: TGTGCCAGCAGCCTTGGGACAGCCACTGAAGCTTTCTTT; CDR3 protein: CASSLGTATEAFF
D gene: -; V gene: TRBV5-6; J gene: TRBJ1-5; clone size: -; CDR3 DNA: TGTGCCAGCAGCATCAGACACACAGATCAGCCCCAGCATTTT; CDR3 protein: CASSIRHTDQPQHF
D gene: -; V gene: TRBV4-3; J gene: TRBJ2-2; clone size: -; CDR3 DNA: TGCGCCAGCAGCCAAGGGTTCCCGACCGGGGAGCTGTTTTTT; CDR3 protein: CASSQGFPTGELFF
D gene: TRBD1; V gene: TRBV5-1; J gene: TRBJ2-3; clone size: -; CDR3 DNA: TGCGCCAGCAGCCCGGGACAGCGAAGCGGCACAGATACGCAGTATTTT; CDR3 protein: CASSPGQRSGTDTQYF